This T cell receptor (beta chain) stems from a study of shared T cell receptors in the human thymus. Repertoires were generated with immunoSEQ multiplex PCR, while TCRdb's copy carries only in-frame clones and drops some. The top ten clones hold 0.01% to 0.015% of a sample with roughly 560,000 clones, approximately 80% of them seen once. Trimming stripped 2 bases from V and 1 base from J, with 9 bases between. The CDR3 has 14 residues. The germline V gene has CDR1 MDHEN and CDR2 SYDVKM. A single count supports this clone. These same records also appear under a second study, on human thymus T cells. That work contributes: Among the donors, all were healthy Finnish infants having corrective surgery for congenital heart defects. Highly overlapping thymic repertoires among unrelated individuals were reported in related research.

Sequenced: thymocytes. The TCR was taken from a boy under two years old with a congenital heart defect. The V gene is TRBV28, the J gene TRBJ2-7; no definite D call. CDR3 sequence: CASSLQVRSYEQYF. Written as DNA, the CDR3 is TGTGCCAGCAGTTTACAAGTACGGTCCTACGAGCAGTACTTC.